The TCR beta chain described here comes from a study of blood T cell repertoires in COVID-19. Study summary: Nucleic acid was either cDNA or gDNA, and it came from T cells, B-cell-depleted T cells, or PBMCs.

Per the authors' pipeline: Scientists estimated how many nucleated cells there were by amplifying reference gene primers. Assay: immunoSEQ multiplex PCR; the TCRdb copy retains only in-frame clones and omits some. V and J calls and clone size are copied from that table; D and trimming were computed from the DNA. The sample gives roughly 63,000 clones, approximately 91% of which show up once; 20% to 25% is in the top ten. From germline, CDR1 is SGHRS and CDR2 YFSETQ. The CDR3 loop spans 17 amino acids. The V end was cut by 4 bases, the J end by 1 base, with 20 bases between. V usage is TRBV5-1 and J usage is TRBJ2-5; D is uncertain. The specimen was peripheral blood. The TCR comes from a woman in her forties or fifties with active or convalescent COVID-19. CDR3 residues: CASSPGQAYPSQETQYF. CDR3 nucleotides: TGCGCCAGCAGCCCCGGTCAGGCCTACCCAAGCCAAGAGACCCAGTACTTC.